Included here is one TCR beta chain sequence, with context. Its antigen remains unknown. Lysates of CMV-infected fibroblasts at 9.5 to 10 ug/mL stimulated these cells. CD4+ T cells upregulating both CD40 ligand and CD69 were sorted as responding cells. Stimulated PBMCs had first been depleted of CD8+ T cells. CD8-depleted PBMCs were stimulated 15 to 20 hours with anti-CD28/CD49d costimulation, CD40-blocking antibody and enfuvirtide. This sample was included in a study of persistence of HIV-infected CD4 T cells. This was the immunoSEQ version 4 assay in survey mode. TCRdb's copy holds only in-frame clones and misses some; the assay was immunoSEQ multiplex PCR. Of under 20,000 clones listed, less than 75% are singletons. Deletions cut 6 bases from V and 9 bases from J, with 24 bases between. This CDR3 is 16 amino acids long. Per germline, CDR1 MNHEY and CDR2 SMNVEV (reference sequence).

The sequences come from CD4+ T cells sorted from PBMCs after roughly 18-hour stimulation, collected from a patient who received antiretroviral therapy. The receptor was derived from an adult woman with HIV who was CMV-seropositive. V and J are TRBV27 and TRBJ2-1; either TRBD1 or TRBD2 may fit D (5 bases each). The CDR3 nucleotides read TGTGCCAGCAGCCCCACCAGGGACCCCTCCACAATTGAGCAGTTCTTC. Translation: CASSPTRDPSTIEQFF.